This TCR beta chain was sequenced during a study of T-cell memory formation after mild COVID-19. Study-wide context: The two donors had largely donor-specific TCR clusters. Whole-study results and caveats: Contracting CD8+ clones were enriched in EMRA, CD4+ mainly in CM and EM.

Only a few counts were recorded for this clonotype. Its antigen is currently unknown. MiXCR, run by TCRdb on the 5' RACE reads, gives a single entry per CDR3 protein. The sample includes 200,000 to 300,000 distinct CDR3 sequences, roughly 9.4% of them seen just once. This TCR came from a man in his late teens or twenties who had mild COVID-19 (a few samples of this study predate the infection). Cell type and time point are not known. Sequenced sample: PBMCs or a T cell subset sorted from them (not recorded which).

The CDR3 is CASSSHRGREETQYF. The DNA of the CDR3 is TGTGCCAGCAGCTCACACAGGGGGCGGGAGGAGACCCAGTACTTC. The chain combines TRBV27 with TRBJ2-5; TRBD1 matches at 9 bases. The CDR3 runs 15 residues. V lost 6 bases and J lost 5; bases outside the gene matches: 10. Germline CDR1 and CDR2: MNHEY and SMNVEV (reference sequence).